The present TCR beta chain was sequenced within a study of Ad26.COV2.S vaccination and SARS-CoV-2 variants. Study details: Donor allocation was to the COV1001 Ad26.COV2.S trial arm. Intramuscularly, Ad26.COV2.S was given either once or twice, 56 days apart.

Notes on this clone: Its antigen is not identified.

Treatment indicated: some 19 received Ad26.COV2.S at low or high dose, single or two shots; 5 received placebo; per-sample allocation not given. Day 63 after the first injection of vaccine or placebo was the sampling time. CDR1 and CDR2 (germline): SNHLY, FYNNEI. This CDR3 is 15 amino acids long. The V end lost 4 bases, the J end lost 0 bases, and 10 bases lay between the germline ends. Notes on the study in general: Comparable non-spike TCR breadth was observed in vaccine and placebo recipients.

Clones were read by immunoSEQ multiplex PCR, and TCRdb kept only the in-frame ones, dropping some. The table lists some 460,000 clones, 89% of them singletons. The clonotype comes from a person aged 18-60 years who received the Ad26.COV2.S COVID-19 vaccine or a placebo. The starting material was peripheral blood, obtained in a trial of Ad26.COV2.S vaccine versus placebo. The rearrangement links TRBV2 to TRBJ2-1, with D maybe TRBD2 (6 bases). The CDR3 region has the DNA TGTGCCAGCAGTGCGGGAGTTAGCTCCTACAATGAGCAGTTCTTC. This sequence encodes CASSAGVSSYNEQFF.